This T cell receptor beta chain was documented in a study of T cell responses to AZD1222 COVID-19 vaccine. Notes on the study in general: Spike was spanned by vaccine-associated CD4 TCRs, which were dominant at 160-218 and 743-854.

This CDR3 contains 15 residues. V lost 4 bases and J 5 bases, leaving 12 bases between the germline ends. CDR1 LGHDT and CDR2 YNNKEL come from the germline V gene (reference sequence). About this clone: Antigen: not known.

This table comes from immunoSEQ multiplex PCR, and its TCRdb copy is limited to in-frame clones, with some not included. The sample holds tens of thousands of clones, 90% seen once. J is TRBJ1-6 and V is TRBV3-1 (or the pseudogene TRBV3-2), with D uncertain. The receptor's source is an adult in good health. The specimen was peripheral blood, collected on day 0 of AZD1222 vaccination. The CDR3 DNA is TGTGCCAGCAGCCCCCCCGGGATAGATAATTCACCCCTCCACTTT. Its protein product is CASSPPGIDNSPLHF.